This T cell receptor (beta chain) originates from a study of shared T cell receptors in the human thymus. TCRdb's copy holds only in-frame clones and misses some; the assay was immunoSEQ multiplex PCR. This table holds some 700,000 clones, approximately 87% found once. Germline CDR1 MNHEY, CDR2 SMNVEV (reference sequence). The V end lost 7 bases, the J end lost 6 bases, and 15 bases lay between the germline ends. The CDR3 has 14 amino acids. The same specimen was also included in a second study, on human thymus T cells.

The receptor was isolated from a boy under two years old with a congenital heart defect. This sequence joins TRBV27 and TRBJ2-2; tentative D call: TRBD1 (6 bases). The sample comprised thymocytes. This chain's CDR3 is CASTHRVEAGELFF. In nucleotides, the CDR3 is TGTGCCAGCACCCACAGGGTGGAGGCCGGGGAGCTGTTTTTT.